This paragraph covers one TCR beta chain sequence. The data were taken from a study of blood T cell repertoires in COVID-19. Whole-study context: The study drew acute and convalescent COVID-19 samples from the United States, Italy and Spain.

Produced via immunoSEQ multiplex PCR; TCRdb's table is partial and in-frame only. The sample consists of roughly 250,000 clones, over 70% of them appearing once. The germline V gene has CDR1 LNHDA and CDR2 SQIVND (reference sequence). This CDR3 is 14 amino acids long. Deletions cut 1 base from V and 3 bases from J, with 9 bases between. Sequencing used peripheral blood. This sequence joins TRBV19 and TRBJ1-1; D is undetermined. The TCR originated in a human donor in a cohort sampled during active COVID-19. The CDR3 nucleotides read TGTGCCAGTAGTATAGGGGCAGGTGACACTGAAGCTTTCTTT. This translates into CASSIGAGDTEAFF.